These 16 T cell receptor beta chains originate from one sample sequenced in a study of CD8+ T cells in alopecia areata. Treatment: oral pan-JAK inhibitor, 5-10 mg twice daily. After isolation, RNA underwent reverse transcription to generate cDNA as the sequencing template. Assay: immunoSEQ multiplex PCR; the TCRdb copy retains only in-frame clones and omits some. The table lists about 87,000 clones, 70% to 80% of them singletons. The source was CD8+ T cells sorted from blood, collected at approximately week 44, from a patient treated with tofacitinib. All receptors derive from a human donor with alopecia areata.

The chain joins TRBV18 to TRBJ1-1, with TRBD1 as a possible D gene (5 bases). Trimming cost V 4 bases and J 1 base, with 10 bases left between them. Looked up from germline, CDR1 is KGHSH and CDR2 is LQKENI. The CDR3 spans 14 residues. The CDR3 loop is CASSHTTGNTEAFF. Written as DNA, the CDR3 is TGTGCCAGCTCACACACAACAGGGAACACTGAAGCTTTCTTT.

This clone was counted only a few times. The chain combines TRBV27 with TRBJ2-7; no clear D gene. CDR1 and CDR2 (germline): MNHEY, SMNVEV (reference sequence). This CDR3 has 16 residues. Between the trimmed V and J ends, which lost 0 bases and 0 bases, there was a span of 12 bases. Here the CDR3 DNA reads TGTGCCAGCAGTTTATCGATGGGCAGCTACTCCTACGAGCAGTACTTC. Amino acids: CASSLSMGSYSYEQYF.

This clone was recorded a few times. The V and J genes are TRBV19 and TRBJ2-5, with D possibly TRBD1 on 5 matching bases. The germline gives CDR1 LNHDA, CDR2 SQIVND (reference sequence). This CDR3 comprises 13 residues. V shed 7 bases and J shed 4 bases, with 13 bases lying between them. DNA of the CDR3: TGTGCCAGTACTGGTGGGGCCAGAGAGACCCAGTACTTC. Translation: CASTGGARETQYF.

V and J are TRBV12-5 and TRBJ2-7, with 7 bases identical to TRBD1. The CDR3 is made up of 15 amino acids. Germline V gene lookup returns CDR1 LGHNT and CDR2 FRNRAP. The J segment lost 4 bases and the V segment lost 7 bases, leaving 13 bases of the junction unmatched. CDR3 region: CASDDPGGMVYEQYF. The CDR3 DNA follows: TGTGCTAGTGACGACCCAGGGGGAATGGTATACGAGCAGTACTTC.

The J gene is TRBJ1-5, the V gene TRBV4-3; a weak D match, TRBD1 (5 bases). With 0 bases removed from V and 3 bases from J, the gap between germline ends came to 9 bases. Germline V CDR1 and CDR2: LGHNA, YSLEER. CDR3 length equals 15 residues. The CDR3 sequence is CASSQDRTNNQPQHF. The CDR3 DNA reads TGCGCCAGCAGCCAAGATAGGACAAACAATCAGCCCCAGCATTTT.

The table lists this clone with a count of one. CDR3 sequence (DNA): TGTGCCAGCAGCCTCGGGACTACCAACGAGCAGTACTTC. Residues: CASSLGTTNEQYF. V usage is TRBV9 and J usage is TRBJ2-7; TRBD2 matches 7 bases. The CDR3 covers 13 residues. Germline CDR1 is SGDLS and CDR2 is YYNGEE. V dropped 4 bases and J dropped 5; count of bases not matched to a gene: 6. Using reference TRBV9 and TRBJ2-7 for the parts outside the CDR3, the full variable domain is DSGVTQTPKHLITATGQRVTLRCSPRSGDLSVYWYQQSLDQGLQFLIQYYNGEERAKGNILERFSAQQFPDLHSELNLSSLELGDSALYFCASSLGTTNEQYFGPGTRLTVT.

This clone was counted only a few times. The chain joins TRBV15 to TRBJ1-5; maybe TRBD1 (5 bases). Germline CDR1 reads LNHNV; CDR2 reads YYDKDF (reference sequence). The CDR3 totals 13 residues. The V and J ends lost 0 bases and 15 bases respectively, with 15 bases between them. CDR3 coding DNA: TGTGCCACCAGCAGAGATTATACGGCAGGGTGGCATTTT. Translated, it gives CATSRDYTAGWHF.

This clone was seen only once. The chain has TRBV29-1 and TRBJ2-1, with TRBD2 matching over 8 bases. The germline gives CDR1 SQVTM, CDR2 ANQGSEA. After removal of 3 bases from V and 9 bases from J, the junction contained 10 bases not matched to a gene. The CDR3 has 14 residues. The CDR3 DNA reads TGCAGCGTTGAGGGAGCGGGGGCGAGTTTTGAGCAGTTCTTC. This encodes CSVEGAGASFEQFF.

This sequence joins TRBV11-2 and TRBJ2-1, with 7 bases matching TRBD2. The junction had 9 bases not matched to a gene; V was cut back by 6 bases and J by 4 bases. This CDR3 spans 15 amino acids. Germline CDR1 is SGHAT and CDR2 is FQNNGV. The DNA of the CDR3 is TGTGCCAGCAGACCCCGGGGGGACGCATACAATGAGCAGTTCTTC. It translates to CASRPRGDAYNEQFF.

The chain joins TRBV30 to TRBJ1-2; maybe TRBD1 (5 bases). Trimming removed 3 bases at V and 8 bases at J, with 13 bases between. This CDR3 is built from 12 residues. CDR1 and CDR2 (germline): GTSNPN, SVGIG (reference sequence). CDR3 DNA: TGTGCCTGGAGGGGCCTCCAGGGCGGCTACACCTTC. Translation gives CAWRGLQGGYTF. Full variable domain (rest looked up from reference TRBV30 and TRBJ1-2): SQTIHQWPATLVQPVGSPLSLECTVEGTSNPNLYWYRQAAGRGLQLLFYSVGIGQISSEVPQNLSASRPQDRQFILSSKKLLLSDSGFYLCAWRGLQGGYTFGSGTRLTVV.

The gene calls are TRBV13 and TRBJ2-1; possibly TRBD2 for D (5 bases). The germline CDR1 and CDR2 sequences are PRHDT and FYEKMQ (reference sequence). The CDR3 consists of 12 residues. Trimming cost V 5 bases and J 7 bases, with 9 bases left between them. The chain's CDR3 is CASSNTGNEQFF. For the CDR3, the DNA is TGTGCCAGCAGCAACACGGGAAATGAGCAGTTCTTC.

A remark on this clone: The CDR3 carries no conserved terminal phenylalanine or tryptophan, so it likely arises from a read error. The limits of the CDR3 on the DNA are not certain, so only TCRdb's listed CDR3 is given. V and J are TRBV11-2 and TRBJ1-1. CDR1 is SGHAT, CDR2 FQNNGV, per germline. Termini included, the CDR3 measures 11 amino acids. The chain's CDR3 is CASSLGSDLGL.

The rearrangement joins TRBV6-1 to TRBJ2-1, with 8 bases aligning to TRBD2. The junction had 12 bases not matched to a gene; V was cut back by 4 bases and J by 7 bases. Germline V lookup: CDR1 MNHNS, CDR2 SASEGT. This CDR3 spans 16 amino acids. CDR3 protein: CASSVVAGGHGNEQFF. The CDR3, as DNA: TGTGCCAGCAGTGTGGTTGCGGGGGGCCATGGAAATGAGCAGTTCTTC.

In nucleotides, the CDR3 is TGTGCCACCAGCGGGCCCTTCGCGGGTACCTACGAGCAGTACTTC. It codes for CATSGPFAGTYEQYF. The V and J genes are TRBV15 and TRBJ2-7; D is perhaps TRBD2 (5 bases). The CDR3 totals 15 residues. Trimming stripped 5 bases from V and 2 bases from J, with 16 bases between. CDR1 is LNHNV and CDR2 is YYDKDF in the germline V gene (reference sequence).

This clone was seen a few times. The rearrangement uses TRBV7-8 and TRBJ2-7; tentative D call: TRBD1 (5 bases). The V gene lost 8 bases and the J gene lost 6 bases, with 14 bases spanning the gap. The CDR3 runs 12 residues. Looked up from germline, CDR1 is SGHVS and CDR2 is FQNEAQ. DNA for the CDR3: TGTGCCAGCCGTTCACGAGACAGCGAGCAGTACTTC. Encoded protein: CASRSRDSEQYF.

The chain has TRBV7-3 and TRBJ1-2; unclear D gene. The V and J ends lost 1 base and 6 bases respectively, with 3 bases between them. Germline-derived CDR1 and CDR2 are SGHTA and FQGTGA. This CDR3 has 11 residues. The CDR3 is CASSLKHGYTF. The CDR3 DNA reads as TGTGCCAGCAGCTTAAAACATGGCTACACCTTC.